This T cell receptor (beta chain) was recovered during a study of T cell responses to AZD1222 COVID-19 vaccine. Looking at the study overall: Second-dose intervals of approximately 4 or approximately 12 weeks were pooled. Study outcomes and limitations: Elevations in Spike-specific TCR breadth and depth followed administration of two AZD1222 doses. Baseline testing showed seropositivity in only a handful of AZD1222 recipients. Possibly, clonal diversity was underestimated; donors were largely white British and included more females.

Clones were sequenced by immunoSEQ multiplex PCR, and TCRdb holds only the in-frame ones, with some missing. The repertoire includes approximately 180,000 clones, over 80% of them detected once, and over 9.5% sits in the top ten. The CDR3 covers 13 residues. The germline V gene encodes CDR1 SGHTA and CDR2 FQGNSA. V was cut by 3 bases and J by 4 bases, with 9 bases left in between. A word on this clone: Its antigen is currently unknown.

The source is an adult in good health. The sequencing here drew on peripheral blood, taken on day 0 of AZD1222 vaccination. The chain has TRBV7-2 and TRBJ2-5; the D gene is possibly TRBD2 (7 bases). The CDR3 here is CASSFGGPETQYF. CDR3 nucleotides: TGTGCCAGCAGCTTCGGGGGGCCAGAGACCCAGTACTTC.